This entry describes one T cell receptor beta chain. No cognate antigen has been identified for it. The record has no base qualities; no much larger clone is one base away. V drops 7 bases and J drops 2 bases, leaving 3 bases in between. The CDR3 runs 10 amino acids, cysteine and phenylalanine included. Here the CDR3 DNA is all that survives: 30 bases in frame from base 1. CDR1 is given as SGHNT and CDR2 as YYREEE, both from the germline V gene (reference sequence). The data were obtained in a study of control samples from healthy donors and cancer patients (dated by TCRdb to the early 2020s). The library relied on the immunoSEQ multiplex PCR assay. Drawn from immuneACCESS, this table holds only the in-frame rearrangements with V and J called that TCRdb kept. Clones are partly lost; checked studies trace under half to an unresolved V gene and leave the rest unexplained. Here the sample has 400,000 to 450,000 clones; around 90% occur a single time. The top ten clonotypes cover 5% to 8% of the sample.

Sequencing input: PBMCs. The V and J segments used are TRBV5-4 and TRBJ2-5; the D segment cannot be called with confidence. This receptor was taken from a man in his forties with head and neck cancer. Here is the DNA: TGTGCCAGCGGGCAAGAGACCCAGTACTTC. This encodes CASGQETQYF.